This paragraph reports one TCR beta chain. Its target is unknown. V dropped 8 bases and J dropped 2 bases, with 15 bases sitting between them. CDR1 is LNHDA, CDR2 SQIVND, per germline (reference sequence). The CDR3 length is 15 residues. The source of the sample is a study of cytomegalovirus exposure and HLA in healthy donors. Study as a whole: T cells numbering around 180 million yielded fewer than 140 million unique TCR beta sequences in an earlier analysis.

Study-wide findings and caveats: A prior analysis recorded that most TCR beta V segments were productive about 87% or about 30% of the time. In a later analysis, HLA-associated TCR beta chains were more clonally expanded than equally common others. Cytomegalovirus-associated status was assigned to more than 150 TCR beta chains.

The study ran its PCR with 60 Vbeta and 13 Jbeta primers. Method: immunoSEQ multiplex PCR; TCRdb's copy keeps in-frame clones and lacks some. This sample carries over 100,000 clones, around 76% of them seen once, and the ten largest clones take more than 10%. V gene TRBV19 combines with J gene TRBJ2-2; tentatively, D is TRBD1 (6 bases). This receptor was obtained from a woman in her thirties or forties in good health and CMV-seropositive. The material sequenced was PBMCs. The CDR3 loop reads CASARRTANTGELFF. For the CDR3, the DNA is TGTGCCAGTGCGCGTCGGACAGCTAACACCGGGGAGCTGTTTTTT.